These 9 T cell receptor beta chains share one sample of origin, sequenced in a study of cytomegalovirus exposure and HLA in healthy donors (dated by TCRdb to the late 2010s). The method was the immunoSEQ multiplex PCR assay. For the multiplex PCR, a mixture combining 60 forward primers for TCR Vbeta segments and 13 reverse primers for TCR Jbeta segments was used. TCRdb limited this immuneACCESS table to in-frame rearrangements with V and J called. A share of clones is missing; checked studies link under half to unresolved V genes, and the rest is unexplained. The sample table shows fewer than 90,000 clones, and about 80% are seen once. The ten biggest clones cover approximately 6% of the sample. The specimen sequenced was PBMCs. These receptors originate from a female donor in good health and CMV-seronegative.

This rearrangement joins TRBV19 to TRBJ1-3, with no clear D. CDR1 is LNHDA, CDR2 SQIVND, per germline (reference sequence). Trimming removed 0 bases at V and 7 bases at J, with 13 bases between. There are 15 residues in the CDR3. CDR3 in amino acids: CASSIEAGLLNTIYF. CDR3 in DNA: TGTGCCAGTAGTATAGAAGCGGGGTTGCTCAACACCATATATTTT.

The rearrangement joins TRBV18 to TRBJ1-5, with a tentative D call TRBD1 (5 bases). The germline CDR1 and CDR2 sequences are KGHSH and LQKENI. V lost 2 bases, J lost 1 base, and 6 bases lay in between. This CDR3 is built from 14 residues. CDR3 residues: CASSPGASNQPQHF. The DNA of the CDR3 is TGTGCCAGCTCACCAGGGGCCAGCAATCAGCCCCAGCATTTT.

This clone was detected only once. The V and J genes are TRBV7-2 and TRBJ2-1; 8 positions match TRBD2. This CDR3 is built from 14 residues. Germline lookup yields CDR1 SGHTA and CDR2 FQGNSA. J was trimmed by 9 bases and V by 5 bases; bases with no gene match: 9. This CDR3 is CASSLRGGLSEQFF. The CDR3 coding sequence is TGTGCCAGCAGCCTCCGCGGGGGGCTGTCTGAGCAGTTCTTC. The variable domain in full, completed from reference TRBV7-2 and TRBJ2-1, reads GAGVSQSPSNKVTEKGKDVELRCDPISGHTALYWYRQSLGQGLEFLIYFQGNSAPDKSGLPSDRFSAERTGGSVSTLTIQRTQQEDSAVYLCASSLRGGLSEQFFGPGTRLTVL.

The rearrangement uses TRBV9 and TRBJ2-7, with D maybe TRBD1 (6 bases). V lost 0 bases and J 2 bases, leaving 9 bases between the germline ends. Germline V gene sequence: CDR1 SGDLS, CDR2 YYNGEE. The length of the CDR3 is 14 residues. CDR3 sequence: CASSVVQGPYEQYF. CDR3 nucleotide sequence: TGTGCCAGCAGCGTAGTACAGGGCCCCTACGAGCAGTACTTC.

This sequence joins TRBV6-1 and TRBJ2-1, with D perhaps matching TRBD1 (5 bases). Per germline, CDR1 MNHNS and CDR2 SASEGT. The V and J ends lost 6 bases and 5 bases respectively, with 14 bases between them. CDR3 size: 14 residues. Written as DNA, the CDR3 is TGTGCCAGCAGACCTGCAGGGATGCACAATGAGCAGTTCTTC. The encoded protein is CASRPAGMHNEQFF.

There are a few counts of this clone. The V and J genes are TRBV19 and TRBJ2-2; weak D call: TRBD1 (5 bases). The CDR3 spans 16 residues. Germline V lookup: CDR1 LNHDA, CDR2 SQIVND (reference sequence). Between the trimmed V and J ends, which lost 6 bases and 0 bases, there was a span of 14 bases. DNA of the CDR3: TGTGCCAGTAGAAAGGGGCTGTTTGCGAACACCGGGGAGCTGTTTTTT. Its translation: CASRKGLFANTGELFF.

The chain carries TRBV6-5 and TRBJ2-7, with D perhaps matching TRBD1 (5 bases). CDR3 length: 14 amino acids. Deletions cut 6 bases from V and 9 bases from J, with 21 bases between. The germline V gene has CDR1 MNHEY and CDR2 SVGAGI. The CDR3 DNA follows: TGTGCCAGCAGCCCCCTAGGGGCAGGGTTTGGGCAGTACTTC. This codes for CASSPLGAGFGQYF.

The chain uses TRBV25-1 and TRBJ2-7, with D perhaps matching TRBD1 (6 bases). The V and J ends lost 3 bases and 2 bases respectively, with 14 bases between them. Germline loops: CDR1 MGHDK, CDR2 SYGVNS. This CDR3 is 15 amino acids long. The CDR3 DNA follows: TGTGCCAGCAGTGACTCTACGGACAGTACCTACGAGCAGTACTTC. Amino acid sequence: CASSDSTDSTYEQYF.

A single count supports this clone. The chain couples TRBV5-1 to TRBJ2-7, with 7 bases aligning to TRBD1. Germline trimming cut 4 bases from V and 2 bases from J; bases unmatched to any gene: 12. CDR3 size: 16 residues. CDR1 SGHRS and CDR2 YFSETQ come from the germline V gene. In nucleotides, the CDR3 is TGCGCCAGCAGCGCGGTCGGACAGGTCCACCCCTACGAGCAGTACTTC. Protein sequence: CASSAVGQVHPYEQYF.